Each of the 10 T cell receptor beta chains below was sequenced from the same sample in a study of cytomegalovirus exposure and HLA in healthy donors. This PCR relied on a set of 60 Vbeta primers and 13 Jbeta primers. The repertoire was sequenced with immunoSEQ multiplex PCR; TCRdb's copy has only in-frame clones and lacks some. This sample has 200,000 to 250,000 clones, with about 70% found just once. Sample: PBMCs. These TCRs come from a man between 35 and 55 years old in good health and CMV-seropositive.

The chain has TRBV19 and TRBJ2-2; 9 positions match TRBD1. Per germline, CDR1 LNHDA and CDR2 SQIVND (reference sequence). The CDR3 totals 13 residues. J was trimmed by 5 bases and V by 9 bases; bases with no gene match: 4. The CDR3 protein is CASQGQGTGELFF. In nucleotides, the CDR3 is TGTGCCAGCCAGGGACAGGGTACCGGGGAGCTGTTTTTT.

The rearrangement joins TRBV25-1 to TRBJ2-7, with 9 bases matching TRBD1. The germline gives CDR1 MGHDK, CDR2 SYGVNS. V was pared by 5 bases and J by 2 bases, with 4 bases of the junction left unmatched. The CDR3 consists of 14 residues. CDR3 DNA sequence: TGTGCCAGCAGTCCCGGACAGGGGCCCTACGAGCAGTACTTC. This sequence encodes CASSPGQGPYEQYF.

This clone was seen just once. Germline and junction disagree at one end, which may indicate a read error. The rearrangement joins TRBV7-9 to TRBJ1-1; TRBD1 matches 7 bases. CDR1 is SEHNR, CDR2 FQNEAQ, per germline (reference sequence). This CDR3 is built from 15 residues. The CDR3 coding sequence is TGTTCCAGCAGCTTAGCGCCAGGGGGAAACACTGAAGCTTTCTTT. Translation: CSSSLAPGGNTEAFF.

This clone was seen only a few times. V gene TRBV18 combines with J gene TRBJ2-7, with D uncertain. V was shortened by 4 bases and J by 3 bases, with 10 bases between the two germline ends. CDR1 is KGHSH and CDR2 is LQKENI in the germline V gene. The CDR3 runs 13 residues. In DNA, the CDR3 is TGTGCCAGCTCACATAGGAACAGCTACGAGCAGTACTTC. It specifies CASSHRNSYEQYF.

This clone was seen more than once but under ten times. This sequence joins TRBV6-1 and TRBJ2-7, with 7 bases aligning to TRBD1. Germline V gene data show CDR1 as MNHNS and CDR2 as SASEGT. The CDR3 is made up of 16 amino acids. J lost 3 bases, V lost 4 bases, and 12 bases had no gene match. The CDR3 DNA reads as TGTGCCAGCAGTGCCCGGGGACAGTGGGGAGACTACGAGCAGTACTTC. Translating gives CASSARGQWGDYEQYF.

CDR3 DNA: TGTGCCAGCAGCTGGCGTCGGGGCACTGAAGCTTTCTTT. Translating gives CASSWRRGTEAFF. This chain links TRBV11-1 with TRBJ1-1, with unresolved D. Germline CDR1 reads SGHAT; CDR2 reads FQDESV (reference sequence). This CDR3 comprises 13 residues. Trimming removed 4 bases from V and 4 bases from J, with 10 bases in between.

The J gene is TRBJ1-1, the V gene TRBV29-1; 10 bases align to TRBD1. Germline CDR1 and CDR2: SQVTM and ANQGSEA. Losses at the gene ends were 2 bases for V and 4 bases for J; bases not matched to a gene: 4. The length of the CDR3 is 14 residues. In DNA, the CDR3 is TGCAGCGTTGAAATAGGGACAGGGGCCACTGAAGCTTTCTTT. Translated: CSVEIGTGATEAFF.

This clone was detected only once. V usage is TRBV5-8 and J usage is TRBJ2-1, with TRBD2 identical over 8 bases. Germline V CDR1 and CDR2: SGHTS, YDEGEE. V was pared by 2 bases and J by 8 bases, with 18 bases of the junction left unmatched. The CDR3 is 18 amino acids. The CDR3 DNA reads as TGTGCCAGCAGCTTCGGGGCGGGGGGCTTATCTCCTATCTATGAGCAGTTCTTC. Its translation: CASSFGAGGLSPIYEQFF.

The chain has TRBV9 and TRBJ1-6; D is undetermined. The CDR3 is made up of 14 amino acids. CDR1 is SGDLS, CDR2 YYNGEE, per germline. V dropped 2 bases and J dropped 6 bases, with 9 bases sitting between them. CDR3 region: CASSVRHLNSPLHF. CDR3 nucleotide sequence: TGTGCCAGCAGCGTCCGACACCTTAATTCACCCCTCCACTTT. Using reference TRBV9 and TRBJ1-6 for the parts outside the CDR3, the full variable domain is DSGVTQTPKHLITATGQRVTLRCSPRSGDLSVYWYQQSLDQGLQFLIQYYNGEERAKGNILERFSAQQFPDLHSELNLSSLELGDSALYFCASSVRHLNSPLHFGNGTRLTVT.

A single count supports this clone. V gene TRBV7-3 combines with J gene TRBJ1-1; D is unclear. The germline V gene has CDR1 SGHTA and CDR2 FQGTGA. V dropped 1 base and J dropped 3 bases, with 6 bases sitting between them. The CDR3 consists of 13 residues. The DNA for the CDR3 is TGTGCCAGCAGCTTAAGTCTGTACACTGAAGCTTTCTTT. Amino acids: CASSLSLYTEAFF.